The rows below give T cell receptor beta chains drawn from one sample of a study of regulatory T cells in long-lasting Graves disease. MiXCR was run by TCRdb on the multiplex PCR reads, yielding one entry per CDR3 protein. The sample lists over 500,000 distinct CDR3 sequences, roughly a sixth occurring once. The data were also submitted as part of a second study, on T cells in Graves' hyperthyroidism and ophthalmopathy.

Sequences were derived from peripheral blood mononuclear cells (PBMCs), sampled at new diagnosis, from a patient treated with antithyroid drugs. The source of these receptors is a man younger than 30 with Graves disease. CDR3s include the opening cysteine and the closing phenylalanine or tryptophan. The order of the fields is V gene, J gene, D gene, clone size, CDR3 protein, CDR3 DNA. D genes are given only for firm matches. Rows may omit the clone size; those that give it use once, few, many or a size class.

TRBV28	TRBJ2-1	.	once	CASSLLGEEDNEQFF	TGTGCCAGCAGTTTATTGGGGGAGGAGGACAATGAGCAGTTCTTC
TRBV20-1	TRBJ2-7	.	few	CSARGASYEQYF	TGCAGTGCTAGAGGGGCCTCCTACGAGCAGTACTTC
TRBV3-1	TRBJ2-1	TRBD2	few	CASSLGLAKYEQFF	TGTGCCAGCAGCCTCGGACTAGCGAAATACGAGCAGTTCTTC
TRBV29-1	TRBJ1-2	.	many	CSVGGLFGYGYTF	TGCAGCGTTGGGGGCTTGTTCGGCTATGGCTACACCTTC
TRBV19	TRBJ2-2	.	.	CASTPRREANTGELFF	TGTGCCAGTACTCCCAGGCGGGAAGCGAACACCGGGGAGCTGTTTTTT
TRBV5-1	TRBJ2-7	TRBD2	many	CASSPSGSSYEQYF	TGCGCCAGCAGCCCCAGCGGGAGCTCCTACGAGCAGTACTTC
TRBV27	TRBJ2-7	.	.	CASSFLKLGLSEQYF	TGTGCCAGCAGTTTTCTGAAGCTCGGTCTCTCCGAGCAGTACTTC
TRBV27	TRBJ2-3	.	many	CASSLSPAKDTDTQYF	TGTGCCAGCAGTTTATCCCCAGCGAAAGATACAGATACGCAGTATTTT
TRBV20-1	TRBJ2-5	.	many	CSARKEETQYF	TGCAGTGCTAGGAAAGAAGAGACCCAGTACTTC
TRBV20-1	TRBJ1-1	TRBD1	.	CSARQGAFAEAFF	TGCAGTGCTAGACAGGGGGCTTTCGCTGAAGCTTTCTTT
TRBV4-1	TRBJ1-1	.	.	CASSQDGTGDTEAFF	TGTGCCAGCAGCCAAGATGGAACCGGGGACACTGAAGCTTTCTTT
TRBV5-1	TRBJ2-2	.	few	CASSLAVGGMNTGELFF	TGCGCCAGCAGCTTGGCGGTAGGGGGGATGAACACCGGGGAGCTGTTTTTT
TRBV6-5	TRBJ1-2	.	many	CASSYPVAGEHYGYTF	TGTGCCAGCAGTTACCCCGTAGCAGGGGAGCACTATGGCTACACCTTC
TRBV18	TRBJ2-7	TRBD1	.	CASSSPPGGSYEQYF	TGTGCCAGCTCTTCTCCTCCAGGGGGCTCCTACGAGCAGTACTTC
TRBV30	TRBJ2-2	.	few	CARDRTTNTGELFF	TGTGCCAGAGACCGGACAACGAACACCGGGGAGCTGTTTTTT
TRBV11-2	TRBJ2-2	.	few	CASSLDEITGELFF	TGTGCCAGCAGCTTAGATGAGATTACCGGGGAGCTGTTTTTT
TRBV19	TRBJ1-5	.	few	CASSPWTEGPQHF	TGTGCCAGTAGTCCGTGGACGGAGGGGCCCCAGCATTTT
TRBV19	TRBJ2-3	.	.	CASSPRVSGGTDTQYF	TGTGCCAGTAGTCCGCGTGTTAGCGGCGGCACAGATACGCAGTATTTT
TRBV2	TRBJ2-3	TRBD2	.	CASKILAGAVDTQYF	TGTGCCAGCAAGATACTAGCGGGAGCGGTAGATACGCAGTATTTT
TRBV11-2	TRBJ2-3	.	.	CASSSGIDRTDTQYF	TGTGCCAGCAGCTCCGGCATCGACCGTACAGATACGCAGTATTTT
TRBV28	TRBJ2-5	TRBD1	many	CASSRQGQFGTQYF	TGTGCCAGCAGTCGACAGGGCCAGTTTGGGACCCAGTACTTC
TRBV20-1	TRBJ2-7	TRBD2	.	CSATSGKFEQYF	TGCAGTGCTACTAGCGGGAAATTCGAGCAGTACTTC
TRBV5-1	TRBJ2-1	.	many	CASSLRLGNEQFF	TGTGCCAGCAGTTTGCGACTGGGCAATGAGCAGTTCTTC
TRBV5-1	TRBJ1-2	TRBD1	many	CASSPRGQAPLGYTF	TGCGCCAGCAGCCCGAGGGGACAGGCCCCTCTTGGCTACACCTTC
TRBV9	TRBJ2-3	.	.	CASSVAGSGRTDTQYF	TGTGCCAGCAGCGTAGCTGGGTCAGGTCGCACAGATACGCAGTATTTT
TRBV9	TRBJ2-1	.	.	CASSVRRGLKFF	TGTGCCAGCAGCGTCCGCAGGGGACTGAAGTTCTTC
TRBV6-1	TRBJ2-7	TRBD2	once	CASIPGQLAGYEQYF	TGTGCCAGCATCCCAGGACAGCTAGCGGGATACGAGCAGTACTTC
TRBV20-1	TRBJ2-5	.	many	CSARAQQGGSQETQYF	TGCAGTGCTAGGGCGCAACAGGGGGGGAGCCAAGAGACCCAGTACTTC
TRBV28	TRBJ2-5	TRBD2	few	CASSPSGAGGGETQYF	TGTGCCAGCAGCCCCTCCGGGGCGGGAGGAGGAGAGACCCAGTACTTC
TRBV20-1	TRBJ2-1	.	many	CSAVRTVEQFF	TGCAGTGCCGTGCGGACGGTTGAGCAGTTCTTC
TRBV20-1	TRBJ2-7	TRBD2	few	CSARDPQRDSYEQYF	TGCAGTGCTAGAGATCCCCAGCGGGACTCCTACGAGCAGTACTTC
TRBV20-1	TRBJ2-7	.	many	CSARSIGRDEQYF	TGCAGTGCTAGAAGTATCGGGCGCGACGAGCAGTACTTC
TRBV20-1	TRBJ1-4	TRBD1	.	CSARGETGNEKLFF	TGCAGTGCTAGAGGAGAGACAGGGAATGAAAAACTGTTTTTT
TRBV19	TRBJ1-1	TRBD1	.	CASSFGQGGAFF	TGTGCCAGTAGTTTCGGACAGGGGGGAGCTTTCTTT
TRBV5-1	TRBJ2-7	.	many	CASSRGGTAVPEQYF	TGCGCCAGCAGCCGCGGAGGGACAGCGGTCCCCGAGCAGTACTTC
TRBV18	TRBJ2-3	.	.	CASSRNRADTQYF	TGTGCCAGCTCCCGAAACAGGGCAGATACGCAGTATTTT
TRBV6-2/TRBV6-3	TRBJ2-2	.	.	CASTGSHTGELFF	TGTGCCAGCACTGGCAGCCACACCGGGGAGCTGTTTTTT
TRBV28	TRBJ2-7	TRBD1	.	CASSPPLDRGHFYEQYF	TGTGCCAGCAGTCCCCCCCTGGACAGGGGGCACTTCTACGAGCAGTACTTC
TRBV18	TRBJ2-5	.	many	CASSPGVSEQETQYF	TGTGCCAGCTCACCAGGGGTTTCAGAACAAGAGACCCAGTACTTC
TRBV27	TRBJ2-7	.	many	CASSLGVIYEQYF	TGTGCCAGCAGTTTAGGGGTAATCTACGAGCAGTACTTC
TRBV28	TRBJ2-3	TRBD1	many	CATTFGQGRTDTQYF	TGTGCCACCACCTTCGGACAGGGCCGCACAGATACGCAGTATTTT
TRBV12-5	TRBJ2-5	TRBD1	.	CASGLAFQGDRGETQYF	TGTGCTAGTGGTTTGGCCTTTCAAGGGGACAGGGGGGAGACCCAGTACTTC
TRBV20-1	TRBJ2-5	TRBD2	.	CSAIMGLANQETQYF	TGCAGTGCTATCATGGGACTAGCGAACCAAGAGACCCAGTACTTC
TRBV5-1	TRBJ1-5	.	many	CASTPDRARENQPQHF	TGCGCCAGCACCCCGGATAGGGCCCGGGAAAATCAGCCCCAGCATTTT
TRBV20-1	TRBJ2-5	.	few	CSARGLAGRKETQYF	TGCAGTGCTAGAGGGTTGGCAGGGAGGAAGGAGACCCAGTACTTC
TRBV27	TRBJ2-1	TRBD1	many	CASSLETGGYNEQFF	TGTGCCAGCAGTTTAGAGACAGGGGGCTACAATGAGCAGTTCTTC
TRBV27	TRBJ2-2	TRBD2	few	CASSESGSGPGELFF	TGTGCCAGCAGCGAGAGCGGGAGTGGCCCCGGGGAGCTGTTTTTT
TRBV6-1	TRBJ2-2	.	.	CASGGGELFF	TGTGCCAGCGGGGGCGGGGAGCTGTTTTTT
TRBV28	TRBJ2-1	TRBD1	many	CASSHGQGLDEQFF	TGTGCCAGCAGTCACGGACAGGGTTTGGATGAGCAGTTCTTC
TRBV4-2	TRBJ2-5	TRBD2	.	CASSQETSGAQETQYF	TGTGCCAGCAGCCAAGAAACTAGCGGGGCCCAAGAGACCCAGTACTTC
TRBV2	TRBJ2-3	.	once	CASSEGGTGTDTQYF	TGTGCCAGCAGTGAAGGCGGGACAGGCACAGATACGCAGTATTTT
TRBV30	TRBJ1-5	TRBD1	few	CAWSAGTGSQPQHF	TGTGCCTGGAGCGCCGGGACAGGGAGTCAGCCCCAGCATTTT
TRBV30	TRBJ2-1	.	few	CAWTLEGLYNEQFF	TGTGCCTGGACCCTGGAGGGCCTCTACAATGAGCAGTTCTTC
TRBV5-6	TRBJ1-2	.	.	CASSTDNYGYTF	TGTGCCAGCAGCACAGATAACTATGGCTACACCTTC
TRBV11-3	TRBJ1-2	.	many	CASSLGGEDGYTF	TGTGCCAGCAGCTTAGGAGGGGAGGATGGCTACACCTTC